The clone carrying this T cell receptor beta chain was observed a single time. This CDR3 has 14 residues. V shed 6 bases, J shed 5 bases, and the junction held 6 bases outside the gene matches. The germline V gene encodes CDR1 SNHLY and CDR2 FYNNEI. The sample comes from a study of blood T cell repertoires in COVID-19. Background on the study: Sites in the United States, Italy and Spain provided acute and convalescent COVID-19 samples. Sources were T cells, B-cell-depleted T cells, or PBMCs; the material itself was cDNA or gDNA.

Authors' processing steps: Reference gene primers were amplified, and this amplification served to estimate nucleated cell counts. Some clones are missing from TCRdb's copy, which holds only in-frame ones; the method was immunoSEQ multiplex PCR. The V and J calls and the clone size are those of that table, but D and trimming were determined from the DNA. The data show 200,000 to 300,000 clones, with approximately 86% seen just once and just under 0.8% held by the top ten. This TCR was sampled from a woman aged 25-40 years with acute or convalescent COVID-19. Material: peripheral blood. The rearrangement links TRBV2 to TRBJ2-5; 10 nucleotides match TRBD2. The CDR3 region is CASRARTSGETQYF. In DNA form, the CDR3 reads TGTGCCAGCAGGGCTAGGACTAGCGGTGAGACCCAGTACTTC.